The entry that follows covers one T cell receptor (beta chain) sequence. The data stem from a study of technical replicates of blood from a few donors. The method was immunoSEQ multiplex PCR; TCRdb's version includes in-frame clones alone and lacks a portion of them. Of some 14,000 clones listed, approximately 88% were seen once; the top ten hold under 13%. The germline V and J ends were trimmed by 3 bases and 8 bases, with 16 bases remaining between them. The CDR3 loop spans 14 amino acids. CDR1 is LNHDA and CDR2 is SQIVND in the germline V gene (reference sequence). This receptor was taken from a human donor in good health. The material sequenced was PBMCs. This chain joins TRBV19 and TRBJ1-2, with TRBD1 as a possible D gene (5 bases). As DNA, the CDR3 is TGTGCCAGTAGTATTTTGTCGGGGGTCGGGGGCTACACCTTC. Encoded protein: CASSILSGVGGYTF.